Shown below are 31 T cell receptor beta chains from a single sample sequenced in a study of graft-versus-host responses after intestinal transplantation. For these TCRs, the target antigens are not known. The data were produced by immunoSEQ multiplex PCR, yet TCRdb's version contains in-frame clones alone and is incomplete. This sample has about 100,000 clones, with over 75% found just once. The source material was unstimulated CD4+ T cells sorted from spleen or lymph node cells, sampled before transplant. All receptors derive from a human donor who was the organ donor for an intestinal transplant.

V gene TRBV11-2 combines with J gene TRBJ1-1; D gene uncertain. The ends were cut back, 1 base at V and 9 bases at J, with 9 bases in the middle. The CDR3 runs to 12 residues. Germline values: CDR1 SGHAT, CDR2 FQNNGV. The DNA for the CDR3 is TGTGCCAGCAGCTTAGTAGGGCAGAAAGCTTTCTTT. This gives the protein CASSLVGQKAFF.

The chain is built from TRBV4-1 and TRBJ2-5; 10 bases are a match to TRBD2. Germline V gene lookup returns CDR1 MGHRA and CDR2 YSYEKL. V shed 4 bases and J 5 bases; nucleotides not matched to a gene: 7. CDR3 size: 15 residues. CDR3 region: CASSRLAGARETQYF. The CDR3 DNA sequence: TGCGCCAGCAGCCGCCTAGCGGGGGCGCGGGAGACCCAGTACTTC.

The rearrangement uses TRBV11-2 and TRBJ1-4, with D tentatively TRBD1 (5 bases). The V gene lost 6 bases and the J gene lost 2 bases, with 19 bases spanning the gap. Germline lookup yields CDR1 SGHAT and CDR2 FQNNGV. The CDR3 has 17 amino acids. DNA for the CDR3: TGTGCCAGCAGTCGCCGTCCCTTCAGGGACACTAATGAAAAACTGTTTTTT. Its translation is CASSRRPFRDTNEKLFF.

The chain carries TRBV28 and TRBJ1-4; D is possibly TRBD1 (5 bases). This CDR3 is built from 13 residues. CDR1 MDHEN and CDR2 SYDVKM come from the germline V gene. Trimming stripped 6 bases from V and 11 bases from J, with 16 bases between. The CDR3 DNA is TGTGCCAGCAGCGACGGGACGTTGGACAAACTGTTTTTT. Translated, it gives CASSDGTLDKLFF.

This clone has only a few counts. This chain uses TRBV6-5 with TRBJ1-5; 7 nucleotides agree with TRBD1. The CDR3 runs 13 residues. V lost 8 bases and J lost 4; bases outside the gene matches: 5. The germline V gene has CDR1 MNHEY and CDR2 SVGAGI. The CDR3 sequence: CASGKQGNQPQHF. In nucleotides, the CDR3 is TGTGCCAGCGGCAAACAGGGGAATCAGCCCCAGCATTTT.

The chain employs TRBV7-6 and TRBJ2-7, with 10 nucleotides matching TRBD1. Germline lookup yields CDR1 SGHVS and CDR2 FNYEAQ. The CDR3 has 14 residues. Unmatched junction bases numbered 5, after V lost 5 bases and J lost 4 bases. This CDR3 is CASSPGQGEYEQYF. The CDR3 DNA reads as TGTGCCAGCAGCCCCGGACAGGGGGAATACGAGCAGTACTTC.

The chain joins TRBV2 to TRBJ1-1; D remains unclear. Trimming took 5 bases from V and 7 from J, leaving 11 bases between them. The CDR3 is made up of 12 amino acids. CDR1 and CDR2 (germline): SNHLY, FYNNEI. CDR3 in DNA: TGTGCCAGCAGTCCGGAGATTGGTGAAGCTTTCTTT. It specifies CASSPEIGEAFF.

The rearrangement joins TRBV6-5 to TRBJ2-1; D not certain. Germline V gene sequence: CDR1 MNHEY, CDR2 SVGAGI. This CDR3 region has 14 residues. Trimming removed 5 bases at V and 2 bases at J, with 10 bases between. For the CDR3, the DNA is TGTGCCAGCAGTCGTATATCGGCCTACAATGAGCAGTTCTTC. Encoded protein: CASSRISAYNEQFF.

The rearrangement uses TRBV10-3 and TRBJ2-7; TRBD1 agrees at 8 bases. CDR3 length equals 14 residues. Per germline, CDR1 ENHRY and CDR2 SYGVKD. V lost 7 bases to trimming and J lost 0 bases; unmatched junction nucleotides: 5. CDR3 sequence (DNA): TGTGCCATCACCCAGGGGGCGAGCTCCTACGAGCAGTACTTC. Translated: CAITQGASSYEQYF.

The CDR3 protein is CAWGPVMNTEAFF. Written as DNA, the CDR3 is TGTGCCTGGGGCCCGGTCATGAACACTGAAGCTTTCTTT. This chain links TRBV30 with TRBJ1-1; no firm D call. Trimming stripped 5 bases from V and 0 bases from J, with 10 bases between. The CDR3 length is 13 residues. Germline CDR1 and CDR2: GTSNPN and SVGIG (reference sequence).

The V call is TRBV5-1, the J call TRBJ2-1, with D unresolved. The CDR3 loop spans 14 amino acids. Germline values: CDR1 SGHRS, CDR2 YFSETQ. Between the trimmed V and J ends, which lost 0 bases and 7 bases, there was a span of 11 bases. DNA for the CDR3: TGCGCCAGCAGCTTGGCCATAAGCAGAAATGAGCAGTTCTTC. Translating it yields CASSLAISRNEQFF.

In this sample, this clone turned up once. The V call is TRBV28, the J call TRBJ1-2; D call uncertain. Deletions cut 5 bases from V and 4 bases from J, with 5 bases between. The CDR3 covers 11 residues. Germline values: CDR1 MDHEN, CDR2 SYDVKM. CDR3 nucleotides: TGTGCCAGCAGTGGGTCCTATGGCTACACCTTC. Its protein product is CASSGSYGYTF.

The chain couples TRBV7-8 to TRBJ1-1; D gene unclear. The CDR3 is 12 residues long. Germline lookup yields CDR1 SGHVS and CDR2 FQNEAQ. The V end was cut by 1 base, the J end by 11 bases, with 11 bases between. The CDR3 sequence: CASSLGAAGAFF. The CDR3 DNA reads as TGTGCCAGCAGCTTAGGGGCCGCGGGGGCTTTCTTT.

This clone was seen a few times. The rearrangement links TRBV6-6 to TRBJ1-6; 9 bases line up with TRBD1. The CDR3 runs to 16 residues. The V and J ends lost 2 bases and 3 bases, in that order; junction bases with no gene match: 2. Germline values: CDR1 MNHNY, CDR2 SVGAGI (reference sequence). The CDR3 DNA sequence: TGTGCCAGCAGTTACGAGACAGGGGGCTATAATTCACCCCTCCACTTT. Protein sequence: CASSYETGGYNSPLHF.

V gene TRBV11-2 combines with J gene TRBJ1-2; tentative D call: TRBD1 (6 bases). CDR3 length: 12 amino acids. V was cut by 4 bases and J by 5 bases, with 8 bases left in between. Germline V gene data show CDR1 as SGHAT and CDR2 as FQNNGV. CDR3 sequence: CASSSTGYGYTF. In DNA, the CDR3 is TGTGCCAGCAGCTCTACAGGGTATGGCTACACCTTC.

This chain connects TRBV28 to TRBJ2-1; 8 nucleotides match TRBD1. The trim removed 8 bases at V and 9 bases at J, leaving 15 bases unmatched. The V gene's germline CDR1 is MDHEN and CDR2 SYDVKM. The CDR3 is made up of 15 amino acids. Here the CDR3 reads CASPDGQGALTEQFF. CDR3 bases: TGTGCCAGCCCAGATGGGCAGGGGGCGCTTACTGAGCAGTTCTTC.

The chain links TRBV6-1 to TRBJ2-3, with a weak D call TRBD1 (5 bases). Trimming cost V 4 bases and J 3 bases, with 5 bases left between them. CDR3 length equals 12 residues. Germline V gives CDR1 MNHNS, CDR2 SASEGT. The CDR3 bases are TGTGCCAGCAGTGGACAGACAGATACGCAGTATTTT. The encoded protein is CASSGQTDTQYF.

The chain is built from TRBV7-2 and TRBJ2-2; no firm D call. Looked up from germline, CDR1 is SGHTA and CDR2 is FQGNSA. This CDR3 has 15 amino acids. The V and J ends lost 1 base and 0 bases respectively, with 6 bases between them. For the CDR3, the DNA is TGTGCCAGCAGCTTAGTGGCAGCGAACACCGGGGAGCTGTTTTTT. Translating gives CASSLVAANTGELFF. The complete variable domain, with remaining parts taken from reference TRBV7-2 and TRBJ2-2, reads GAGVSQSPSNKVTEKGKDVELRCDPISGHTALYWYRQSLGQGLEFLIYFQGNSAPDKSGLPSDRFSAERTGGSVSTLTIQRTQQEDSAVYLCASSLVAANTGELFFGEGSRLTVL.

The chain links TRBV6-5 to TRBJ2-7, with TRBD2 as a possible D gene (6 bases). V dropped 6 bases and J dropped 1 base, with 16 bases sitting between them. The CDR3 has 15 amino acids. The germline CDR1 and CDR2 sequences are MNHEY and SVGAGI. The CDR3 reads CASREGIRGSYEQYF. The CDR3 DNA reads TGTGCCAGCAGGGAGGGGATCCGGGGGTCCTACGAGCAGTACTTC.

The V gene is TRBV18, the J gene TRBJ1-2; the match to TRBD1 covers 8 bases. The CDR3 spans 14 residues. The junction had 7 bases not matched to a gene; V was cut back by 3 bases and J by 7 bases. Germline assignment: CDR1 KGHSH and CDR2 LQKENI. CDR3 region: CASSPVTGDPGYTF. The CDR3 nucleotides read TGTGCCAGCTCACCCGTGACAGGGGACCCTGGCTACACCTTC.

This clone turned up a few times. The chain is built from TRBV19 and TRBJ1-4; TRBD1 matches at 7 bases. The germline gives CDR1 LNHDA, CDR2 SQIVND (reference sequence). This CDR3 is built from 16 residues. V lost 4 bases and J lost 3; bases outside the gene matches: 8. Written as DNA, the CDR3 is TGTGCCAGTAGTACTAAAACCGGGACAGCTAATGAAAAACTGTTTTTT. It yields the protein CASSTKTGTANEKLFF.

This clone was picked up one time. V is TRBV7-3 and J is TRBJ1-1; the D is unclear. The CDR3 is 13 amino acids. Germline V gene data show CDR1 as SGHTA and CDR2 as FQGTGA. Deletions cut 3 bases from V and 4 bases from J, with 9 bases between. The CDR3 DNA follows: TGTGCCAGCAGCTTTGGTCAGTCCACTGAAGCTTTCTTT. Amino acid sequence: CASSFGQSTEAFF.

The gene calls are TRBV5-6 and TRBJ2-3; 8 bases fit TRBD1. The ends lost 4 bases at V and 0 bases at J; junction bases unmatched: 4. CDR3 length: 15 amino acids. Per the germline V gene, CDR1 is SGHDT and CDR2 is YYEEEE. The CDR3 spells CASSLRTGSTDTQYF. CDR3 nucleotides: TGTGCCAGCAGCCTACGGACAGGGAGCACAGATACGCAGTATTTT.

For the CDR3, the DNA is TGTGCCAGTAGTGGGCAGACAGGGATGGCCTCTCTGCGGTTCTTC. Amino acids: CASSGQTGMASLRFF. This chain joins TRBV19 and TRBJ2-1; 7 bases agree with TRBD1. Trimming cost V 5 bases and J 15 bases; bases outside gene matches: 19. The germline V gene encodes CDR1 LNHDA and CDR2 SQIVND (reference sequence). The length of the CDR3 is 15 residues.

The rearrangement joins TRBV15 to TRBJ2-5; 8 positions match TRBD1. This CDR3 contains 17 residues. V trimming: 4 bases; J trimming: 0 bases; junction bases outside the gene matches: 10. The germline CDR1 and CDR2 sequences are LNHNV and YYDKDF (reference sequence). The DNA of the CDR3 is TGTGCCACCAGCACCCGAGAGGACAGGGCCTACCAAGAGACCCAGTACTTC. It specifies CATSTREDRAYQETQYF.

The V and J genes are TRBV5-1 and TRBJ1-1; unclear D gene. Trimming took off 3 bases at V and 7 bases at J, with 13 bases between the two ends. The CDR3 spans 13 residues. Germline loops: CDR1 SGHRS, CDR2 YFSETQ. CDR3 sequence: CASSSNALGEAFF. CDR3 DNA: TGCGCCAGCAGCTCCAATGCATTGGGTGAAGCTTTCTTT. Full variable domain (missing parts from reference TRBV5-1 and TRBJ1-1): KAGVTQTPRYLIKTRGQQVTLSCSPISGHRSVSWYQQTPGQGLQFLFEYFSETQRNKGNFPGRFSGRQFSNSRSEMNVSTLELGDSALYLCASSSNALGEAFFGQGTRLTVV.

The chain recombines TRBV6-4 with TRBJ2-2; D unclear. Trimming cost V 8 bases and J 3 bases, with 10 bases left between them. This CDR3 contains 13 residues. Looked up from germline, CDR1 is MRHNA and CDR2 is SNTAGT. This CDR3 is CASGTWDTGELFF. The CDR3, as DNA: TGTGCCAGCGGAACCTGGGACACCGGGGAGCTGTTTTTT.

This clone was seen only once. The chain joins TRBV30 to TRBJ1-2; D is unresolved. This CDR3 is 10 amino acids long. From germline, CDR1 is GTSNPN and CDR2 SVGIG (reference sequence). The germline V and J ends were trimmed by 1 base and 7 bases, with 4 bases remaining between them. CDR3: CAWSDSGYTF. In nucleotides, the CDR3 is TGTGCCTGGAGTGACTCTGGCTACACCTTC.

CDR3 sequence (DNA): TGTGCCAGCTCACCAGGAAGGACCCAGTACTTC. It codes for CASSPGRTQYF. The chain employs TRBV18 and TRBJ2-5; D ambiguous. Trimming removed 2 bases at V and 7 bases at J, with 5 bases between. This CDR3 is built from 11 residues. The V gene's germline CDR1 is KGHSH and CDR2 LQKENI.

The V and J genes are TRBV20-1 and TRBJ2-1; D not certain. This CDR3 contains 11 residues. The V gene's germline CDR1 is DFQATT and CDR2 SNEGSKA (reference sequence). Trimming stripped 3 bases from V and 10 bases from J, with 10 bases between. This chain's CDR3 is CSASSSAEQFF. The CDR3 DNA reads as TGCAGTGCTAGTTCGTCTGCGGAGCAGTTCTTC.

V and J are TRBV5-6 and TRBJ1-6, with 8 nucleotides matching TRBD1. CDR3 length: 15 amino acids. Germline CDR1 and CDR2: SGHDT and YYEEEE. After removal of 0 bases from V and 5 bases from J, the junction contained 1 base not matched to a gene. The CDR3 loop is CASSLEQGDNSPLHF. As DNA, the CDR3 is TGTGCCAGCAGCTTGGAACAGGGGGATAATTCACCCCTCCACTTT.